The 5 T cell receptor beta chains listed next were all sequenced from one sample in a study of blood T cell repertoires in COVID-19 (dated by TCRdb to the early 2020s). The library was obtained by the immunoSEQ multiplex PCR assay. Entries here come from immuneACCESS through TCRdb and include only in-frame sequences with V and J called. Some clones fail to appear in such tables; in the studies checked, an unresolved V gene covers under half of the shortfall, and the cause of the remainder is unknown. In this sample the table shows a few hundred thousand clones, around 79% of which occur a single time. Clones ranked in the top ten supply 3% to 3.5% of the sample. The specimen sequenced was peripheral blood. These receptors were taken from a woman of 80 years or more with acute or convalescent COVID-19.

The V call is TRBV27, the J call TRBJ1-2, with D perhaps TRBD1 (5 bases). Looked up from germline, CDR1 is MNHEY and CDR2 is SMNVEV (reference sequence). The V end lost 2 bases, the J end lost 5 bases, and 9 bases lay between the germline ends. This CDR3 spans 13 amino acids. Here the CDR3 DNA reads TGTGCCAGCAGTTTAAGGGCAGGGTATGGCTACACCTTC. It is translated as CASSLRAGYGYTF.

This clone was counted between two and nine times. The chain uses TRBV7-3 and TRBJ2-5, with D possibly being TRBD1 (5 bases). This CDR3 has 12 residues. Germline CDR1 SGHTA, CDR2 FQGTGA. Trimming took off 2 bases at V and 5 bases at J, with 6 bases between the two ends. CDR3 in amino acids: CASSLSGETQYF. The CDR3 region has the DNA TGTGCCAGCAGCTTATCAGGGGAGACCCAGTACTTC. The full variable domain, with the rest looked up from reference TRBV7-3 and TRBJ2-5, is GAGVSQTPSNKVTEKGKYVELRCDPISGHTALYWYRQSLGQGPEFLIYFQGTGAADDSGLPNDRFFAVRPEGSVSTLKIQRTERGDSAVYLCASSLSGETQYFGPGTRLLVL.

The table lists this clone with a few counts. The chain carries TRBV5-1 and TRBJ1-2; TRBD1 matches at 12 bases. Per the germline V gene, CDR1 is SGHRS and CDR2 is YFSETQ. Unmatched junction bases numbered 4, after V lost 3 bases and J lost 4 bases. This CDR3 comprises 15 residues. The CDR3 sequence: CASSSPGQGAYGYTF. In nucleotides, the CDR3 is TGCGCCAGCAGCTCACCGGGACAGGGGGCCTATGGCTACACCTTC. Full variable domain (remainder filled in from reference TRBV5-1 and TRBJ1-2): KAGVTQTPRYLIKTRGQQVTLSCSPISGHRSVSWYQQTPGQGLQFLFEYFSETQRNKGNFPGRFSGRQFSNSRSEMNVSTLELGDSALYLCASSSPGQGAYGYTFGSGTRLTVV.

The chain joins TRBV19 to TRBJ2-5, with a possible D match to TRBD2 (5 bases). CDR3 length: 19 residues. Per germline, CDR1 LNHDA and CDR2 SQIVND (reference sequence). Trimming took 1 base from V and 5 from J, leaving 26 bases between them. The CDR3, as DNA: TGTGCCAGTAGTATAGTGTCGATGGGCGGGCCCCTTTGGGTCGAGACCCAGTACTTC. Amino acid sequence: CASSIVSMGGPLWVETQYF.

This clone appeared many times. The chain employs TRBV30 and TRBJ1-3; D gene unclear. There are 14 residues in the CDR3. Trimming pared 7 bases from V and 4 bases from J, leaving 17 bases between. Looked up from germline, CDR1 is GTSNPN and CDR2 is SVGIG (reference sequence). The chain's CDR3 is CAYAISKSGNTIYF. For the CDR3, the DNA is TGTGCCTACGCTATCTCGAAGTCCGGAAACACCATATATTTT. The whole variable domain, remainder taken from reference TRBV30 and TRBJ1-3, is SQTIHQWPATLVQPVGSPLSLECTVEGTSNPNLYWYRQAAGRGLQLLFYSVGIGQISSEVPQNLSASRPQDRQFILSSKKLLLSDSGFYLCAYAISKSGNTIYFGEGSWLTVV.